The entry below gives a single T cell receptor beta chain sequence along with its context. This clone may be a read error of a much larger clone one base away. This sample was taken from a study of CD8+CD57+ T cells in acquired aplastic anemia. Looking at the study overall: The average for DNA from sorted CD4+ and CD8+ cells was 3 to 3.5 ug.

The template used for profiling TCR beta VDJ and CDR3 was genomic DNA. MiXCR, run by TCRdb on the reads, gives a single entry per CDR3 protein. The sample contains approximately 130,000 distinct CDR3 sequences, more than 35% of which appear only once. V was pared by 5 bases and J by 1 base, with 12 bases between. Germline values: CDR1 SGHRS, CDR2 YFSETQ. The CDR3 runs 14 residues. The V gene is TRBV5-1, the J gene TRBJ1-1; D unresolved. This clonotype originated in a human donor in good health, serving as a control. The sample taken for sequencing was sorted CD4+, CD8+, or CD8+CD57+ T cells (not recorded which) from PBMCs. The CDR3 loop is CASRSVESNTEAFF. CDR3 bases: TGCGCCAGCAGGTCTGTGGAGTCGAACACTGAAGCTTTCTTT.